This entry lists 15 T cell receptor beta chains sequenced from one sample in a study of cytomegalovirus exposure and HLA in healthy donors. The PCR contained 60 Vbeta and 13 Jbeta primers. Measured with immunoSEQ multiplex PCR; TCRdb has only the in-frame clones, and not every one. The table records 100,000 to 150,000 clones, approximately 74% of them present only once. Source material: PBMCs. These receptors were taken from a man aged 40-49 years in good health and CMV-seropositive.

This sequence joins TRBV5-1 and TRBJ2-5; tentatively, D is TRBD2 (6 bases). The CDR3 spans 13 residues. Germline V gives CDR1 SGHRS, CDR2 YFSETQ. Trimming took 0 bases from V and 5 from J, leaving 8 bases between them. The CDR3 region has the DNA TGCGCCAGCAGCTTGGGACTAGGGGAGACCCAGTACTTC. Amino acids: CASSLGLGETQYF.

The V call is TRBV9, the J call TRBJ2-5; unclear D gene. Trimming took off 0 bases at V and 2 bases at J, with 8 bases between the two ends. This CDR3 spans 14 amino acids. The germline gives CDR1 SGDLS, CDR2 YYNGEE. This CDR3 reads CASSVALRQETQYF. CDR3 in DNA: TGTGCCAGCAGCGTAGCTTTGCGGCAAGAGACCCAGTACTTC. Supplemented by reference TRBV9 and TRBJ2-5, the full variable domain reads DSGVTQTPKHLITATGQRVTLRCSPRSGDLSVYWYQQSLDQGLQFLIQYYNGEERAKGNILERFSAQQFPDLHSELNLSSLELGDSALYFCASSVALRQETQYFGPGTRLLVL.

This CDR3 reads CASSDGQGNYGYTF. The CDR3 nucleotides are TGTGCCAGCAGCGACGGACAGGGTAACTATGGCTACACCTTC. The J gene is TRBJ1-2, the V gene TRBV7-9; 8 bases are shared with TRBD1. This CDR3 contains 14 residues. Germline V gene sequence: CDR1 SEHNR, CDR2 FQNEAQ (reference sequence). V dropped 5 bases and J dropped 1; count of bases not matched to a gene: 3.

The V gene is TRBV19, the J gene TRBJ2-1, with TRBD1 matching 9 bases. The CDR3 runs to 14 residues. J lost 7 bases, V lost 6 bases, and 7 bases had no gene match. Germline CDR1 and CDR2: LNHDA and SQIVND (reference sequence). The CDR3 spells CASRPGTGKNEQFF. CDR3 coding DNA: TGTGCCAGTAGGCCCGGGACAGGGAAAAATGAGCAGTTCTTC.

V is TRBV2 and J is TRBJ1-6, with D perhaps matching TRBD1 (6 bases). The CDR3 consists of 15 residues. The germline V gene has CDR1 SNHLY and CDR2 FYNNEI. The ends were cut back, 6 bases at V and 4 bases at J, with 13 bases in the middle. CDR3 in DNA: TGTGCCAGCAGACCAGACAGGCTGTATAATTCACCCCTCCACTTT. This codes for CASRPDRLYNSPLHF.

The CDR3 sequence is CASSLARSYEQYF. The CDR3 DNA follows: TGTGCCAGCAGCTTAGCGAGGTCCTACGAGCAGTACTTC. The genes are TRBV7-6 and TRBJ2-7, with unresolved D. Trimming left V 0 bases short and J 1 base short, with 4 bases between. Germline CDR1 SGHVS, CDR2 FNYEAQ. The CDR3 consists of 13 residues.

J is TRBJ1-4 and V is TRBV27, with a possible D match to TRBD1 (6 bases). CDR3 length equals 14 residues. Trimming cost V 6 bases and J 4 bases, with 12 bases left between them. Germline V lookup: CDR1 MNHEY, CDR2 SMNVEV (reference sequence). In DNA, the CDR3 is TGTGCCAGCAGGAAGACAGGAGGTAATGAAAAACTGTTTTTT. The encoded protein is CASRKTGGNEKLFF.

The DNA for the CDR3 is TGTGCCAGCAGCTTACAGGGCAACACCGGGGAGCTGTTTTTT. Its translation is CASSLQGNTGELFF. This rearrangement joins TRBV5-6 to TRBJ2-2, with D possibly matching TRBD1 (6 bases). Trimming shortened V by 2 bases and J by 2 bases, and 7 bases separated the two germline ends. This CDR3 comprises 14 residues. Germline CDR1 and CDR2: SGHDT and YYEEEE.

The rearrangement joins TRBV9 to TRBJ2-7; weak D call: TRBD1 (5 bases). The CDR3 runs to 16 residues. V shed 4 bases and J shed 2 bases, with 19 bases lying between them. Germline assignment: CDR1 SGDLS and CDR2 YYNGEE. The chain's CDR3 is CASSFRSSGATYEQYF. As DNA, the CDR3 is TGTGCCAGCAGCTTCCGTAGTAGTGGGGCCACCTACGAGCAGTACTTC.

This clone was recorded a few times. The chain employs TRBV28 and TRBJ2-2; D is perhaps TRBD2 (5 bases). The CDR3 is made up of 17 amino acids. V dropped 0 bases and J dropped 0 bases, with 11 bases sitting between them. CDR1 is MDHEN and CDR2 is SYDVKM in the germline V gene. CDR3 sequence: CASSLWTRAANTGELFF. The CDR3 DNA reads TGTGCCAGCAGTTTATGGACGCGGGCGGCGAACACCGGGGAGCTGTTTTTT.

This chain links TRBV19 with TRBJ2-5; perhaps TRBD1 as D (7 bases). The germline CDR1 and CDR2 sequences are LNHDA and SQIVND (reference sequence). V dropped 3 bases and J dropped 5 bases, with 10 bases sitting between them. There are 13 residues in the CDR3. The CDR3 bases are TGTGCCAGTAGTATTCCAGGGGGGGAGACCCAGTACTTC. Translation gives CASSIPGGETQYF.

The chain links TRBV11-2 to TRBJ1-4; perhaps TRBD1 as D (6 bases). V was shortened by 2 bases and J by 8 bases, with 12 bases between the two germline ends. CDR1 and CDR2 (germline): SGHAT, FQNNGV. This CDR3 comprises 14 residues. The CDR3 protein is CASSLPGVGEKLFF. The CDR3, as DNA: TGTGCCAGCAGCTTACCAGGGGTAGGGGAAAAACTGTTTTTT.

The rearrangement joins TRBV5-4 to TRBJ2-1; 8 bases fit TRBD2. Trimming removed 0 bases from V and 10 bases from J; junction bases left unmatched: 6. This CDR3 comprises 14 residues. Germline-derived CDR1 and CDR2 are SGHNT and YYREEE (reference sequence). The CDR3 loop is CASSLAAGGREQFF. Written as DNA, the CDR3 is TGTGCCAGCAGCTTGGCCGCGGGAGGACGCGAGCAGTTCTTC. The full variable domain, in which reference TRBV5-4 and TRBJ2-1 provide the parts outside the CDR3, is ETGVTQSPTHLIKTRGQQVTLRCSSQSGHNTVSWYQQALGQGPQFIFQYYREEENGRGNFPPRFSGLQFPNYSSELNVNALELDDSALYLCASSLAAGGREQFFGPGTRLTVL.

J is TRBJ1-2 and V is TRBV25-1; D gene unclear. Trimming pared 4 bases from V and 2 bases from J, leaving 11 bases between. CDR1 is MGHDK and CDR2 is SYGVNS in the germline V gene. The CDR3 spans 14 residues. The CDR3 bases are TGTGCCAGCAGTGTCGCGACGGGGAACTATGGCTACACCTTC. It yields the protein CASSVATGNYGYTF.

The chain joins TRBV5-4 to TRBJ2-7; possible D gene TRBD1, 5 bases. CDR3 length: 12 amino acids. Germline CDR1 is SGHNT and CDR2 is YYREEE (reference sequence). Between the trimmed V and J ends, which lost 4 bases and 2 bases, there was a span of 7 bases. The CDR3 DNA reads TGTGCCAGCAGCGCGACAGCCTACGAGCAGTACTTC. It encodes CASSATAYEQYF.